This TCR beta chain was sequenced for a study of cytomegalovirus exposure and HLA in healthy donors. Study-level results: The TCR clusters that emerged in the first cohort tended, a later analysis found, to co-occur in the 120 or so validation repertoires.

Assay used: immunoSEQ multiplex PCR; TCRdb lists only in-frame clones, some missing. The sample yields approximately 260,000 clones, around 86% seen once. As concerns this clone: What it binds is not known.

CDR1 is SGHRS, CDR2 YFSETQ, per germline. This CDR3 region has 14 residues. Losses at the gene ends were 1 base for V and 2 bases for J; bases not matched to a gene: 3. The chain employs TRBV5-1 and TRBJ2-7; 7 bases are a match to TRBD1. Material: PBMCs. This clonotype was sampled from a woman in her 30s in good health and CMV-seropositive. The CDR3 reads CASSLRGLTYEQYF. The CDR3 DNA follows: TGCGCCAGCAGCTTGAGGGGGCTAACCTACGAGCAGTACTTC.